The next 27 T cell receptor beta chains were all read from a single sample in a study of cytomegalovirus exposure and HLA in healthy donors (dated by TCRdb to the late 2010s). The library came from the immunoSEQ multiplex PCR assay. For the multiplex PCR, a mixture combining 60 forward primers for TCR Vbeta segments and 13 reverse primers for TCR Jbeta segments was used. This is the immuneACCESS table as TCRdb keeps it, with only in-frame sequences that have V and J called. A part of the clones is gone; compared with another copy, unresolved V genes explain less than half, and the rest is unexplained. This sample lists tens of thousands of clones; around 40% were detected once. The ten largest clones take up less than 2% of the sample. Specimen: PBMCs. Every receptor here comes from a woman between 50 and 59 years old in good health and CMV-seronegative.

The J gene is TRBJ2-7, the V gene TRBV2, with D maybe TRBD2 (6 bases). From germline, CDR1 is SNHLY and CDR2 FYNNEI. Deletions cut 6 bases from V and 0 bases from J, with 12 bases between. This CDR3 contains 14 residues. This CDR3 reads CASSRERSSYEQYF. CDR3 nucleotide sequence: TGTGCCAGCAGCCGGGAGCGGAGCTCCTACGAGCAGTACTTC. Complete variable domain (other parts from reference TRBV2 and TRBJ2-7): EPEVTQTPSHQVTQMGQEVILRCVPISNHLYFYWYRQILGQKVEFLVSFYNNEISEKSEIFDDQFSVERPDGSNFTLKIRSTKLEDSAMYFCASSRERSSYEQYFGPGTRLTVT.

This rearrangement joins TRBV27 to TRBJ2-5, with TRBD1 matching 7 bases. Germline V gene lookup returns CDR1 MNHEY and CDR2 SMNVEV (reference sequence). The V segment lost 5 bases and the J segment 5 bases; nucleotides outside the gene matches: 11. The length of the CDR3 is 15 residues. CDR3 protein: CASSPNRGGSETQYF. The CDR3 DNA reads TGTGCCAGCAGTCCAAACAGGGGCGGTTCGGAGACCCAGTACTTC.

The chain is built from TRBV27 and TRBJ1-1; perhaps TRBD1 as D (5 bases). V gave up 2 bases and J gave up 6 bases, with 13 bases separating them. The CDR3 runs to 14 residues. Germline V gives CDR1 MNHEY, CDR2 SMNVEV (reference sequence). CDR3 loop: CASSLSGAGPEAFF. The CDR3 nucleotides are TGTGCCAGCAGTTTAAGTGGGGCCGGTCCTGAAGCTTTCTTT.

The rearrangement joins TRBV5-1 to TRBJ2-3, with a possible D match to TRBD1 (6 bases). Germline loops: CDR1 SGHRS, CDR2 YFSETQ. This CDR3 has 13 amino acids. V lost 5 bases, J lost 4 bases, and 11 bases lay in between. The CDR3: CASSLQGPDTQYF. The CDR3 bases are TGCGCCAGCAGTCTACAGGGTCCAGATACGCAGTATTTT.

In this sample, this clone turned up once. V is TRBV21-1 and J is TRBJ1-6; the DNA was not used to check the table's D call, TRBD1. TRBV21-1 is given as a pseudogene. The CDR3 is 14 residues long. CDR3 sequence reads: CASRRDRGTSPLHF. CDR3 nucleotide sequence: TGTGCCAGCAGGAGAGACAGGGGGACTTCACCCCTCCACTTT.

This clone has only a few counts. The V and J genes are TRBV30 and TRBJ2-7, with 10 bases matching TRBD1. Germline trimming cut 4 bases from V and 1 base from J; bases unmatched to any gene: 10. The CDR3 totals 16 residues. Germline CDR1 GTSNPN, CDR2 SVGIG (reference sequence). CDR3 bases: TGTGCCTGGATGGGAAAGGGGGACAGGGGTTCCTACGAGCAGTACTTC. This translates into CAWMGKGDRGSYEQYF.

This clone came up a few times. V gene TRBV5-1 combines with J gene TRBJ2-7; no firm D call. Per germline, CDR1 SGHRS and CDR2 YFSETQ. Trimming shortened V by 2 bases and J by 6 bases, and 15 bases separated the two germline ends. The CDR3 loop spans 14 amino acids. Here the CDR3 reads CASSLLSKQSEQYF. In DNA, the CDR3 is TGCGCCAGCAGCTTACTAAGTAAGCAGTCCGAGCAGTACTTC.

The V and J genes are TRBV7-2 and TRBJ1-2; the match to TRBD1 covers 7 bases. The V and J ends lost 6 bases and 4 bases, in that order; junction bases with no gene match: 5. The CDR3 covers 13 residues. Germline loops: CDR1 SGHTA, CDR2 FQGNSA. CDR3 nucleotides: TGTGCCAGCAGGCCCCCAGGGGGCTATGGCTACACCTTC. Protein sequence: CASRPPGGYGYTF.

V is TRBV5-1 and J is TRBJ2-3; no firm D call. The germline V gene has CDR1 SGHRS and CDR2 YFSETQ. The ends were cut back, 1 base at V and 4 bases at J, with 4 bases in the middle. This CDR3 is built from 12 residues. As DNA, the CDR3 is TGCGCCAGCAGCTTGTTATCAGATACGCAGTATTTT. It translates to CASSLLSDTQYF.

This chain connects TRBV18 to TRBJ2-7; tentatively, D is TRBD1 (5 bases). Germline V lookup: CDR1 KGHSH, CDR2 LQKENI. V was cut by 3 bases and J by 4 bases, with 19 bases left in between. The CDR3 spans 16 residues. As DNA, the CDR3 is TGTGCCAGCTCACCCCAGGGAACTCTTCCCCGGTACGAGCAGTACTTC. Translation: CASSPQGTLPRYEQYF.

This chain connects TRBV10-3 to TRBJ1-1; 8 bases match TRBD1. V was clipped by 10 bases and J by 4 bases; unmatched bases: 14. This CDR3 comprises 15 residues. Germline V gene sequence: CDR1 ENHRY, CDR2 SYGVKD. The CDR3, as DNA: TGTGCCACCGCCGGCTCGACAGGGGTCAGCACTGAAGCTTTCTTT. It encodes CATAGSTGVSTEAFF.

The genes are TRBV28 and TRBJ2-1, with 12 bases matching TRBD1. The germline CDR1 and CDR2 sequences are MDHEN and SYDVKM. The V segment lost 10 bases and the J segment 6 bases; nucleotides outside the gene matches: 7. This CDR3 comprises 14 residues. The CDR3, as DNA: TGTGCCATCAAACGGGACAGGGGGCGCAATGAGCAGTTCTTC. As protein: CAIKRDRGRNEQFF.

V and J are TRBV6-1 and TRBJ2-7; a possible D gene is TRBD2 (6 bases). Germline V gene lookup returns CDR1 MNHNS and CDR2 SASEGT. The ends were cut back, 2 bases at V and 4 bases at J, with 27 bases in the middle. This CDR3 comprises 19 residues. CDR3 loop: CASSESGHTGVGIAYEQYF. In nucleotides, the CDR3 is TGTGCCAGCAGTGAATCGGGGCACACGGGGGTCGGGATCGCGTACGAGCAGTACTTC.

This clone was detected a few times. The rearrangement joins TRBV18 to TRBJ2-1, with D maybe TRBD1 (6 bases). Germline assignment: CDR1 KGHSH and CDR2 LQKENI. The CDR3 spans 15 residues. V lost 3 bases to trimming and J lost 2 bases, with 11 bases between them. CDR3 sequence: CASSPYGTPYNEQFF. The CDR3 bases are TGTGCCAGCTCACCCTACGGGACACCCTACAATGAGCAGTTCTTC.

This clone has only one observation. This rearrangement joins TRBV18 to TRBJ1-4; maybe TRBD1 (6 bases). V dropped 5 bases and J dropped 10 bases, with 11 bases sitting between them. The CDR3 contains 12 residues. Germline V gives CDR1 KGHSH, CDR2 LQKENI. The CDR3: CASSTRGGKLFF. The CDR3 DNA follows: TGTGCCAGCTCAACCAGGGGTGGAAAACTGTTTTTT. Full variable domain (outside the CDR3, taken from reference TRBV18 and TRBJ1-4): NAGVMQNPRHLVRRRGQEARLRCSPMKGHSHVYWYRQLPEEGLKFMVYLQKENIIDESGMPKERFSAEFPKEGPSILRIQQVVRGDSAAYFCASSTRGGKLFFGSGTQLSVL.

The rearrangement uses TRBV7-9 and TRBJ2-7; 9 positions agree with TRBD1. CDR3 length equals 14 residues. The ends lost 0 bases at V and 4 bases at J; junction bases unmatched: 1. Germline V CDR1 and CDR2: SEHNR, FQNEAQ (reference sequence). The DNA for the CDR3 is TGTGCCAGCAGCTTAGCGGGACAGGGTTACGAGCAGTACTTC. Protein sequence: CASSLAGQGYEQYF.

The CDR3 DNA sequence: TGTGCCAGCACAAGAGAAGATTCTGAAGCTTTCTTT. Its protein product is CASTREDSEAFF. J is TRBJ1-1 and V is TRBV2; D is undetermined. Trimming left V 7 bases short and J 6 bases short, with 12 bases between. CDR1 and CDR2 from the germline V gene are SNHLY and FYNNEI. The CDR3 spans 12 residues.

The count of this clone is one. V and J are TRBV11-3 and TRBJ1-1, with unresolved D. The CDR3 is made up of 12 amino acids. Germline CDR1 is SGHNT and CDR2 is YENEEA. The germline V and J ends were trimmed by 6 bases and 4 bases, with 9 bases remaining between them. CDR3 sequence (DNA): TGTGCCAGCAGAGGACTGGGCACTGAAGCTTTCTTT. Translating gives CASRGLGTEAFF.

The chain employs TRBV29-1 and TRBJ1-1; D is uncertain. Germline assignment: CDR1 SQVTM and CDR2 ANQGSEA. Trimming removed 7 bases at V and 1 base at J, with 10 bases between. CDR3 size: 12 residues. CDR3 sequence reads: CSAREGNTEAFF. CDR3 coding DNA: TGCAGCGCCCGGGAGGGGAACACTGAAGCTTTCTTT.

Here the CDR3 DNA reads TGTGCCAGTAGTACGAGGAGGGACAGGGGGCTCAATCAGCCCCAGCATTTT. Translated, it gives CASSTRRDRGLNQPQHF. The gene calls are TRBV19 and TRBJ1-5; 12 bases match TRBD1. CDR1 LNHDA and CDR2 SQIVND come from the germline V gene (reference sequence). The CDR3 runs 17 residues. With V trimmed by 4 bases and J by 3 bases, 7 bases remained unmatched.

The chain combines TRBV11-2 with TRBJ1-4; no clear D gene. V was cut by 3 bases and J by 8 bases, with 13 bases left in between. Germline V gives CDR1 SGHAT, CDR2 FQNNGV. CDR3 length equals 14 residues. CDR3 in amino acids: CASSFGGQREKLFF. The CDR3 DNA sequence: TGTGCCAGCAGCTTTGGCGGTCAACGAGAAAAACTGTTTTTT.

This clone was counted only a few times. V gene TRBV7-9 combines with J gene TRBJ2-5, with D perhaps matching TRBD1 (6 bases). The CDR3 runs 13 residues. Looked up from germline, CDR1 is SEHNR and CDR2 is FQNEAQ (reference sequence). V gave up 5 bases and J gave up 5 bases, with 12 bases separating them. The DNA of the CDR3 is TGTGCCAGCAGCCTACAGGGTCCTGAGACCCAGTACTTC. Encoded protein: CASSLQGPETQYF.

This chain connects TRBV27 to TRBJ2-3, with TRBD2 matching 11 bases. V lost 4 bases to trimming and J lost 7 bases; unmatched junction nucleotides: 10. CDR1 is MNHEY, CDR2 SMNVEV, per germline (reference sequence). The CDR3 runs 16 residues. CDR3 region: CASSSLRLAGYNTQYF. CDR3 sequence (DNA): TGTGCCAGCAGTTCTCTAAGACTAGCGGGGTATAATACGCAGTATTTT.

The rearrangement joins TRBV19 to TRBJ2-5, with 7 nucleotides matching TRBD1. V lost 6 bases, J lost 6 bases, and 10 bases stayed unmatched. The V gene's germline CDR1 is LNHDA and CDR2 SQIVND (reference sequence). The CDR3 loop spans 14 amino acids. This CDR3 reads CASSTTGAVKTQYF. Here the CDR3 DNA reads TGTGCCAGTAGCACAACAGGGGCCGTGAAGACCCAGTACTTC.

In its sample, this clone was seen a few times. V is TRBV19 and J is TRBJ1-5; D uncertain. The V gene's germline CDR1 is LNHDA and CDR2 SQIVND (reference sequence). Trimming shortened V by 7 bases and J by 4 bases, and 17 bases separated the two germline ends. This CDR3 contains 15 residues. CDR3 nucleotide sequence: TGTGCCAGTAATCCAGGTGAAGTTGGTAATCAGCCCCAGCATTTT. Translating gives CASNPGEVGNQPQHF.

V and J are TRBV5-5 and TRBJ2-2, with 13 bases matching TRBD2. The CDR3 spans 17 residues. V was pared by 4 bases and J by 3 bases, with 6 bases of the junction left unmatched. Germline assignment: CDR1 SGHKS and CDR2 YYEKEE (reference sequence). CDR3 loop: CASSLTSGGVYTGELFF. The CDR3 nucleotides read TGTGCCAGCAGCCTCACTAGCGGGGGGGTATACACCGGGGAGCTGTTTTTT.

J is TRBJ1-6 and V is TRBV6-4; D uncertain. In germline, CDR1 is MRHNA, CDR2 SNTAGT. The CDR3 extends over 9 amino acids. The V end was cut by 11 bases, the J end by 14 bases, with 10 bases between. The CDR3 sequence is CAGLSALHF. DNA for the CDR3: TGTGCCGGGCTATCGGCCCTCCACTTT.